This record looks at one T cell receptor beta chain sequence and its context. This sample was taken from a study of cytomegalovirus exposure and HLA in healthy donors. The PCR contained 60 Vbeta and 13 Jbeta primers. The data were produced by immunoSEQ multiplex PCR, yet TCRdb's version contains in-frame clones alone and is incomplete. This table holds around 140,000 clones, roughly 73% found once. The specimen was PBMCs. This receptor was obtained from a male donor in good health and CMV-seronegative.

The CDR3 nucleotides read TGTGCCAGCACCCAAGGACAGTGGGACACTGAAGCTTTCTTT. Translated, it gives CASTQGQWDTEAFF. The chain carries TRBV27 and TRBJ1-1, with a possible D match to TRBD1 (6 bases). The CDR3 loop spans 14 amino acids. V was trimmed by 7 bases and J by 3 bases, leaving 15 bases between them. Germline loops: CDR1 MNHEY, CDR2 SMNVEV (reference sequence).